This T cell receptor beta chain comes out of a study of molecular identifiers for immune sequencing clone quantification. It was from around 18,000 to 910,000 sorted cells, with 10%, 30% or 50% RNA, that naive CD8 libraries came. About this clonotype itself: Its antigen is as yet unknown.

The study, taken as a whole, reports: Shared barcodes on identical TCR molecules could underestimate the sizes of highly expanded clones.

TCRdb re-derived calls from the PCR reads in MiXCR, one entry per CDR3 protein. The top ten hold more than 0.8% of the sample, which has 460,000 or so distinct CDR3 sequences, roughly 23% seen once. Material for sequencing was naive CD8+ T cells from blood, with Jurkat cell RNA spiked in. Noted subset: FACS-sorted CD8+CD4-CCR7+CD45RA+ naive T cells. The sequence came from a human donor in good health. Some libraries in this study had Jurkat cell RNA spiked in.

DNA of the CDR3: TGTGCCAGCAGTGATCGGGGCAGGGCTCGTCTGGGCTACACCTTC. It yields the protein CASSDRGRARLGYTF. The rearrangement joins TRBV2 to TRBJ1-2; D is perhaps TRBD1 (5 bases). With 3 bases removed from V and 8 bases from J, the gap between germline ends came to 19 bases. Germline V lookup: CDR1 SNHLY, CDR2 FYNNEI. The length of the CDR3 is 15 residues.